This T cell receptor beta chain was captured in a study of CD8 T cells in ankylosing spondylitis. Quantitative molecular-barcoded 5'-RACE generated the TCR beta libraries. Using its own MiXCR run on the 5' RACE reads, TCRdb lists one record per CDR3 protein. This sample has under 850,000 distinct CDR3 sequences; over 15% occur once, and the top ten carry about 19%. This clonotype was picked up many times. What it recognizes is unknown. Study conclusions and caveats: Earlier studies detected some motif variants in reactive arthritis synovial fluid and blood. CD8+ disease-linked clones were present at relatively low frequencies in blood. A TCR beta motif of roughly eight highly homologous variants seemed to mark ankylosing spondylitis blood. Significant enrichment of disease-linked clones was reportedly seen in matched ankylosing spondylitis synovial fluid.

With 0 bases removed from V and 0 bases from J, the gap between germline ends came to 16 bases. CDR1 and CDR2 from the germline V gene are SGHTA and FQGNSA. This CDR3 has 18 amino acids. Sequenced input: blood, either unsorted or a sorted T cell fraction (not recorded which). The gene calls are TRBV7-2 and TRBJ2-3; perhaps TRBD2 as D (6 bases). This clonotype was sampled from a male donor with ankylosing spondylitis. The DNA for the CDR3 is TGTGCCAGCAGCTTAGCGCTCGAACCAGGGACTAGCACAGATACGCAGTATTTT. This codes for CASSLALEPGTSTDTQYF.